The next 18 T cell receptor beta chains were all read from a single sample in a study of blood T cell repertoires in COVID-19. The repertoire was sequenced with immunoSEQ multiplex PCR; TCRdb's copy has only in-frame clones and lacks some. The repertoire consists of under 350,000 clones, with around 86% occurring once and the leading ten covering about 14%. Sequenced input: peripheral blood. Source of these receptors: a human donor in a cohort sampled during active COVID-19.

The rearrangement links TRBV3-1 (or the pseudogene TRBV3-2) to TRBJ1-5; D ambiguous. The CDR3 length is 12 residues. V was clipped by 1 base and J by 7 bases, with 5 bases between them. CDR1 is LGHDT, CDR2 YNNKEL, per germline (reference sequence). Here the CDR3 DNA reads TGTGCCAGCAGCCAAGGACTACAGCCCCAGCATTTT. This sequence encodes CASSQGLQPQHF.

The J gene is TRBJ2-5, the V gene TRBV30; 16 positions match TRBD2. Losses at the gene ends were 1 base for V and 5 bases for J; bases not matched to a gene: 10. The CDR3 spans 18 residues. Germline V gene lookup returns CDR1 GTSNPN and CDR2 SVGIG (reference sequence). The CDR3 DNA reads as TGTGCCTGGAGTGGAGGGGGACTAGCGGGAGGGCCCCTCGAGACCCAGTACTTC. Its protein product is CAWSGGGLAGGPLETQYF.

The rearrangement joins TRBV7-9 to TRBJ1-6; weak D call: TRBD1 (6 bases). Germline V gene sequence: CDR1 SEHNR, CDR2 FQNEAQ (reference sequence). CDR3 length equals 15 residues. The V and J ends lost 5 bases and 9 bases respectively, with 17 bases between them. CDR3 in DNA: TGTGCCAGCAGCGGGGGCAGGGTTGGCGGTTCACCCCTCCACTTT. The encoded protein is CASSGGRVGGSPLHF.

The chain joins TRBV9 to TRBJ1-6; possible D gene TRBD1, 6 bases. The ends were cut back, 2 bases at V and 5 bases at J, with 11 bases in the middle. The CDR3 spans 15 residues. Germline CDR1 SGDLS, CDR2 YYNGEE. The CDR3 region is CASSVTTGHNSPLHF. The CDR3 DNA reads TGTGCCAGCAGCGTGACGACAGGTCATAATTCACCCCTCCACTTT.

The chain is built from TRBV5-4 and TRBJ2-1; 7 bases map to TRBD1. Unmatched junction bases numbered 6, after V lost 4 bases and J lost 5 bases. Germline V CDR1 and CDR2: SGHNT, YYREEE (reference sequence). The CDR3 runs 14 residues. The chain's CDR3 is CASSLPGQHNEQFF. CDR3 DNA: TGTGCCAGCAGCCTACCGGGACAGCACAATGAGCAGTTCTTC.

The chain uses TRBV6-6 and TRBJ2-1; no reliable D call. The germline V gene encodes CDR1 MNHNY and CDR2 SVGAGI (reference sequence). The V end lost 2 bases, the J end lost 9 bases, and 17 bases lay between the germline ends. The CDR3 spans 15 residues. The CDR3 spells CASSYGSVGSVEQFF. For the CDR3, the DNA is TGTGCCAGCAGTTACGGTTCGGTTGGTTCGGTTGAGCAGTTCTTC.

The chain joins TRBV18 to TRBJ1-1; 7 nucleotides align to TRBD1. The J segment lost 7 bases and the V segment lost 3 bases, leaving 2 bases of the junction unmatched. The CDR3 has 12 residues. Looked up from germline, CDR1 is KGHSH and CDR2 is LQKENI. The CDR3 DNA is TGTGCCAGCTCACCCAGACAGGGTGAAGCTTTCTTT. This sequence encodes CASSPRQGEAFF.

A word on this clone: Other DNA sequences in the same sample also yield this CDR3. This chain links TRBV28 with TRBJ1-1, with D possibly matching TRBD1 (5 bases). The germline gives CDR1 MDHEN, CDR2 SYDVKM. The CDR3 covers 14 residues. Trimming left V 3 bases short and J 0 bases short, with 8 bases between. The CDR3 DNA reads as TGTGCCAGCAGTTTGGGGCTCCTGAACACTGAAGCTTTCTTT. It translates to CASSLGLLNTEAFF.

The chain links TRBV7-2 to TRBJ1-2, with 8 positions matching TRBD1. CDR3 length: 15 amino acids. V lost 5 bases to trimming and J lost 8 bases; unmatched junction nucleotides: 13. Germline V gene lookup returns CDR1 SGHTA and CDR2 FQGNSA. This CDR3 is CASSQDPDRARGYTF. The CDR3 bases are TGTGCCAGCAGCCAAGACCCGGACAGGGCTCGAGGCTACACCTTC.

The rearrangement links TRBV6-5 to TRBJ2-7; 8 bases are shared with TRBD2. The CDR3 is made up of 16 amino acids. Germline CDR1 MNHEY, CDR2 SVGAGI. Trimming cost V 2 bases and J 1 base; bases outside gene matches: 7. CDR3 sequence reads: CASSYGATSVSYEQYF. The CDR3 DNA is TGTGCCAGCAGTTACGGGGCGACTAGCGTGTCCTACGAGCAGTACTTC.

This clone was seen a few times. Here the CDR3 DNA reads TGTGCCAGCAGCGCGTCAGCGGGGGCTGGAGAGACCCAGTACTTC. This sequence encodes CASSASAGAGETQYF. The rearrangement uses TRBV4-2 and TRBJ2-5; 8 nucleotides agree with TRBD2. The V gene end was trimmed by 5 bases and the J gene end by 4 bases; junction bases not matched to a gene: 9. The CDR3 extends over 15 amino acids. The V gene's germline CDR1 is LGHNA and CDR2 YNFKEQ.

The rearrangement links TRBV18 to TRBJ1-2; the D is unclear. This CDR3 region has 15 residues. Trimming took 2 bases from V and 4 from J, leaving 14 bases between them. CDR1 and CDR2 (germline): KGHSH, LQKENI. Written as DNA, the CDR3 is TGTGCCAGCTCACCAGTCGAGGAGGTACGCTATGGCTACACCTTC. Its protein product is CASSPVEEVRYGYTF.

The V gene is TRBV27, the J gene TRBJ2-1, with TRBD2 matching over 7 bases. The CDR3 is 17 amino acids. Per the germline V gene, CDR1 is MNHEY and CDR2 is SMNVEV (reference sequence). V shed 5 bases, J shed 4 bases, and the junction held 14 bases outside the gene matches. The CDR3 DNA reads TGTGCCAGCAGTGCCCCGGGCGCGGGAGTCTTGTACAATGAGCAGTTCTTC. Translation gives CASSAPGAGVLYNEQFF.

The chain employs TRBV9 and TRBJ2-3; 13 bases are a match to TRBD2. V shed 4 bases, J shed 6 bases, and the junction held 8 bases outside the gene matches. The germline gives CDR1 SGDLS, CDR2 YYNGEE. The CDR3 covers 16 residues. In DNA form, the CDR3 reads TGTGCCAGCAGCCCCCGACTAGCGGGAGGTGGGGATACGCAGTATTTT. Residues: CASSPRLAGGGDTQYF.

The gene calls are TRBV7-8 and TRBJ2-7, with a tentative D call TRBD2 (5 bases). V lost 5 bases, J lost 5 bases, and 10 bases lay in between. CDR1 is SGHVS and CDR2 is FQNEAQ in the germline V gene. The CDR3 has 12 residues. The chain's CDR3 is CASSPGSDEQYF. CDR3 nucleotide sequence: TGTGCCAGCAGCCCCGGTAGCGACGAGCAGTACTTC.

This clone was recorded a few times. The chain recombines TRBV18 with TRBJ2-7; no firm D call. The germline CDR1 and CDR2 sequences are KGHSH and LQKENI. Trimming removed 3 bases from V and 3 bases from J, with 12 bases in between. This CDR3 has 14 amino acids. CDR3 loop: CASSPPPGNYEQYF. As DNA, the CDR3 is TGTGCCAGCTCACCCCCTCCAGGTAACTACGAGCAGTACTTC. The whole variable domain, remainder taken from reference TRBV18 and TRBJ2-7, is NAGVMQNPRHLVRRRGQEARLRCSPMKGHSHVYWYRQLPEEGLKFMVYLQKENIIDESGMPKERFSAEFPKEGPSILRIQQVVRGDSAAYFCASSPPPGNYEQYFGPGTRLTVT.

V is TRBV3-1 (or the pseudogene TRBV3-2) and J is TRBJ1-4; TRBD1 is a possible D gene (5 bases). V was pared by 1 base and J by 0 bases, with 6 bases between. The germline CDR1 and CDR2 sequences are LGHDT and YNNKEL (reference sequence). The CDR3 spans 15 residues. The CDR3 nucleotides read TGTGCCAGCAGCCAAGTAGGGGCAACTAATGAAAAACTGTTTTTT. As protein: CASSQVGATNEKLFF.

The chain is built from TRBV18 and TRBJ2-7; 12 nucleotides line up with TRBD2. V shed 3 bases and J 6 bases; nucleotides not matched to a gene: 3. This CDR3 has 14 residues. Germline V lookup: CDR1 KGHSH, CDR2 LQKENI. CDR3 sequence reads: CASSPTSGSGEQYF. CDR3 nucleotides: TGTGCCAGCTCACCGACTAGCGGGAGTGGCGAGCAGTACTTC.